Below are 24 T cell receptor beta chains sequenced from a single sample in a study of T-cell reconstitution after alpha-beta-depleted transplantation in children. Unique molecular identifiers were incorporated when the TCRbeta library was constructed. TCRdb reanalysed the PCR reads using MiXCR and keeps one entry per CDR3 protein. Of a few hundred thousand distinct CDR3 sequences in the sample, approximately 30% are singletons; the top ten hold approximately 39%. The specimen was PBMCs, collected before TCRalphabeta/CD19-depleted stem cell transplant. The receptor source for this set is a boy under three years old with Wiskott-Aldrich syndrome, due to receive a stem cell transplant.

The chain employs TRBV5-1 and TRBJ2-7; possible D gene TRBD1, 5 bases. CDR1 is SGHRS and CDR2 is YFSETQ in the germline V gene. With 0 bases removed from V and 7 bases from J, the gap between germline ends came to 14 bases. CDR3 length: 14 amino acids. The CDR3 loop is CASSLGGLVGEQYF. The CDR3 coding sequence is TGCGCCAGCAGCTTGGGGGGCCTGGTCGGGGAGCAGTACTTC.

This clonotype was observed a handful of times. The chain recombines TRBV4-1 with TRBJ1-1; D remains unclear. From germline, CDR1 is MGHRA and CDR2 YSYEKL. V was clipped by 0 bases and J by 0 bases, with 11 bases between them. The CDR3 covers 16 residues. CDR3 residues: CASSQDKQSMNTEAFF. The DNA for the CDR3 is TGCGCCAGCAGCCAAGATAAGCAGTCCATGAACACTGAAGCTTTCTTT.

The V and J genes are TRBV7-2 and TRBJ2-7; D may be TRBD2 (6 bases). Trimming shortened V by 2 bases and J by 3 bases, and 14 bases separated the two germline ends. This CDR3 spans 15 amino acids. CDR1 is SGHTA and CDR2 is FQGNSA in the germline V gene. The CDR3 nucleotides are TGTGCCAGCAGCTTAAAGGCTAGCGACCGCTACGAGCAGTACTTC. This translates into CASSLKASDRYEQYF.

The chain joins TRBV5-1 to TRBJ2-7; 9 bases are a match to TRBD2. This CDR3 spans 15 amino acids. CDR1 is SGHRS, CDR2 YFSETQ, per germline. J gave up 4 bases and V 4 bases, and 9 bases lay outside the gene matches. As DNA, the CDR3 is TGCGCCAGCAGCAGGTTTCTAGCGGGATCTTACGAGCAGTACTTC. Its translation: CASSRFLAGSYEQYF.

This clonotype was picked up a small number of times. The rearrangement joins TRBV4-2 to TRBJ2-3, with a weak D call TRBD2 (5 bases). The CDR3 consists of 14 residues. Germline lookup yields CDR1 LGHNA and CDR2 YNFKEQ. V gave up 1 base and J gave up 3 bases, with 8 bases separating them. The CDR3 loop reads CASSQGGWTDTQYF. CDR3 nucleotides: TGTGCCAGCAGCCAAGGAGGGTGGACAGATACGCAGTATTTT.

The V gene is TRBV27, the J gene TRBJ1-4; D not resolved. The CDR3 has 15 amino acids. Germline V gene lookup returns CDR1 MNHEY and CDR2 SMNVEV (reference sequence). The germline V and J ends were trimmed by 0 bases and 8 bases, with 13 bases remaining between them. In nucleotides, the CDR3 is TGTGCCAGCAGTTTATCCACCGGGTCTGGCGAAAAACTGTTTTTT. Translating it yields CASSLSTGSGEKLFF. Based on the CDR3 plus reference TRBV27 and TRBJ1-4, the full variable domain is EAQVTQNPRYLITVTGKKLTVTCSQNMNHEYMSWYRQDPGLGLRQIYYSMNVEVTDKGDVPEGYKVSRKEKRNFPLILESPSPNQTSLYFCASSLSTGSGEKLFFGSGTQLSVL.

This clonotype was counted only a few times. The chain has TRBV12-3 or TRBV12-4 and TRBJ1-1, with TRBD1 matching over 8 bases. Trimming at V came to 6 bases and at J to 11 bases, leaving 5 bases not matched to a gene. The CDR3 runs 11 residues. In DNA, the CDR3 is TGTGCCAGCAGCAGGACAGGGATCGCTTTCTTT. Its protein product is CASSRTGIAFF.

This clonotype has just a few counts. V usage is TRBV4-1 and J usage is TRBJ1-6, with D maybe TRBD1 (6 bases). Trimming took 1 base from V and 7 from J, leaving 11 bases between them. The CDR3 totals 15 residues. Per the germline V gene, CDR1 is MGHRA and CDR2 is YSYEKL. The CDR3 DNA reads TGCGCCAGCAGCCAAGGAGCAGGGGCAAATTCACCCCTCCACTTT. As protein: CASSQGAGANSPLHF.

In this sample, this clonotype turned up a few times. As DNA, the CDR3 is TGCAGCGTTGTCCTACCTGGCGAGACCCAGTACTTC. Amino acid sequence: CSVVLPGETQYF. The chain combines TRBV29-1 with TRBJ2-5; D is undetermined. V was cut by 4 bases and J by 5 bases, with 11 bases left in between. This CDR3 contains 12 residues. Germline-derived CDR1 and CDR2 are SQVTM and ANQGSEA.

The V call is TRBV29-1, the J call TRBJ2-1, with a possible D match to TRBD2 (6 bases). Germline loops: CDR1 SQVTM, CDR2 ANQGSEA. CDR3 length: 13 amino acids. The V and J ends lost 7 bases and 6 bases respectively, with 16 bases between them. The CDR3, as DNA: TGCAGCGCTCTACTCGGGAGTTTCAATGAGCAGTTCTTC. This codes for CSALLGSFNEQFF.

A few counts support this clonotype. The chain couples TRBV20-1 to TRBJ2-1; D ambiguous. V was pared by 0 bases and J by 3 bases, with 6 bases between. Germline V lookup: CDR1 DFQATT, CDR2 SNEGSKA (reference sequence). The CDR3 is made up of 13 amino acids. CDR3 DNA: TGCAGTGCTAGAGATGGCAGCTACAATGAGCAGTTCTTC. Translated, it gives CSARDGSYNEQFF.

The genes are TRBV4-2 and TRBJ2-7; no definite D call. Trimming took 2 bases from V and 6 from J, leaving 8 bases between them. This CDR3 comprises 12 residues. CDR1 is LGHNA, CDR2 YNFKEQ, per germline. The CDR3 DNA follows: TGTGCCAGCAGCCAACCGGACCGCGAGCAGTACTTC. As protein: CASSQPDREQYF.

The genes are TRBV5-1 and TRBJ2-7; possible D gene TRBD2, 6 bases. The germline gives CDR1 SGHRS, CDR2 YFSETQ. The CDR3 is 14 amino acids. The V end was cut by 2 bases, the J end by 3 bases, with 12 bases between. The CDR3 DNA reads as TGCGCCAGCAGCTTCGCTAGCGACGTCTACGAGCAGTACTTC. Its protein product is CASSFASDVYEQYF.

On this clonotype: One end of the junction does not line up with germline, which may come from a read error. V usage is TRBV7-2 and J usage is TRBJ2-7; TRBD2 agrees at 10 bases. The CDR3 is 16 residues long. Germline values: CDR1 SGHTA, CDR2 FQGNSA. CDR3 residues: CASSIALAGVRYEQYF. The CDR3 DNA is TGTGCCAGCAGCATAGCCCTAGCGGGAGTGAGGTACGAGCAGTACTTC.

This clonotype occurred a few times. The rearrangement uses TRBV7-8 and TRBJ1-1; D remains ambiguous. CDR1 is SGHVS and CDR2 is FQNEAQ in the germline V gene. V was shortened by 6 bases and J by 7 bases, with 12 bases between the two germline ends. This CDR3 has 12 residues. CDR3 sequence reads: CASSLIGFEAFF. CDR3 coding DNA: TGTGCCAGCAGTCTTATTGGGTTTGAAGCTTTCTTT.

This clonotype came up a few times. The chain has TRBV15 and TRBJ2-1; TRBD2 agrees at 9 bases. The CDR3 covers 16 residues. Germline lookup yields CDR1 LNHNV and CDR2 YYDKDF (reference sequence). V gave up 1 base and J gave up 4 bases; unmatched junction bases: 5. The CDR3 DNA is TGTGCCACCAGCAGAGCGGGCCTAGCGGGGTACAATGAGCAGTTCTTC. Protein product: CATSRAGLAGYNEQFF.

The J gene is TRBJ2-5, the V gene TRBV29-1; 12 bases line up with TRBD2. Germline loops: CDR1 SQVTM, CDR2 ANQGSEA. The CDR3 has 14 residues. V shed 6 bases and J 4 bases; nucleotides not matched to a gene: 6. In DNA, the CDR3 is TGCAGCGTCCCGACTAGCGGGAGTCGAGAGACCCAGTACTTC. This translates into CSVPTSGSRETQYF.

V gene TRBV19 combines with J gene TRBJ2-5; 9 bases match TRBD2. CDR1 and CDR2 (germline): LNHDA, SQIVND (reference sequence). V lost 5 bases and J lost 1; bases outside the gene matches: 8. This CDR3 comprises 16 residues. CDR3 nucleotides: TGTGCCAGTAGTCCTCTAGCGGGGCGCGTCCAAGAGACCCAGTACTTC. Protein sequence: CASSPLAGRVQETQYF.

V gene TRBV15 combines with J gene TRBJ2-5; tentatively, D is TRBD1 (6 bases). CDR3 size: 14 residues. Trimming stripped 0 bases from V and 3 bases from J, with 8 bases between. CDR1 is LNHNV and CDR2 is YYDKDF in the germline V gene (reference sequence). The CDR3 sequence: CATSRDRGEETQYF. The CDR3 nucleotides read TGTGCCACCAGCAGAGACAGGGGCGAAGAGACCCAGTACTTC.

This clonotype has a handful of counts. CDR3 loop: CASSLAEATYEQYF. CDR3 in DNA: TGTGCCAGCAGCTTGGCAGAAGCAACCTACGAGCAGTACTTC. V gene TRBV5-6 combines with J gene TRBJ2-7; D not resolved. Trimming removed 0 bases at V and 2 bases at J, with 9 bases between. The CDR3 totals 14 residues. Germline V gives CDR1 SGHDT, CDR2 YYEEEE.

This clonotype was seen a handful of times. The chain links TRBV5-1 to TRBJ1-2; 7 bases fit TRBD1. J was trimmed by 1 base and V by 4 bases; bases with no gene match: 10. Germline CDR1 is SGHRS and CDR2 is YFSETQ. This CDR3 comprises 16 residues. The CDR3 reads CASSGKTGMINYGYTF. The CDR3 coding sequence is TGCGCCAGCAGCGGAAAGACAGGGATGATTAACTATGGCTACACCTTC.

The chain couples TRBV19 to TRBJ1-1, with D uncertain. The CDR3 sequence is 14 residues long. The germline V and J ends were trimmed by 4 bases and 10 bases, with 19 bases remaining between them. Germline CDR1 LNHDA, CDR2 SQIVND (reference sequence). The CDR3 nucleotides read TGTGCCAGTAGTAGAAGACGGACCGGGCAAGGAGCTTTCTTT. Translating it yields CASSRRRTGQGAFF.

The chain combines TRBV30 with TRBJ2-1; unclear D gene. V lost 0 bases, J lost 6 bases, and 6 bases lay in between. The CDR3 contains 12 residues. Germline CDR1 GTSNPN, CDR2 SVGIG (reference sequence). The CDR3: CAWSVLVNEQFF. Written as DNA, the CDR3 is TGTGCCTGGAGTGTACTGGTCAATGAGCAGTTCTTC. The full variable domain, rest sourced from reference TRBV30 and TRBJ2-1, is SQTIHQWPATLVQPVGSPLSLECTVEGTSNPNLYWYRQAAGRGLQLLFYSVGIGQISSEVPQNLSASRPQDRQFILSSKKLLLSDSGFYLCAWSVLVNEQFFGPGTRLTVL.

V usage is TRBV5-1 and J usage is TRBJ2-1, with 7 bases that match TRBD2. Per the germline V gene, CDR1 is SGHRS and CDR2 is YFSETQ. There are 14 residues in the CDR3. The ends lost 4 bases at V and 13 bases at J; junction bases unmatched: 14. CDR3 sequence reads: CASSDSFTSVGQFF. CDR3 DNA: TGCGCCAGCAGCGACTCATTTACTAGCGTAGGTCAGTTCTTC.